Below are 28 T cell receptor beta chains sequenced from a single sample in a study of beta chain features in type 1 diabetes. These TCRs are of unknown antigen specificity. Study-level findings and limits: People with Type 1 diabetes carried modestly yet significantly shorter TCRB CDR3s in all four CD4+ subsets.

Expressed TCRB transcripts were sequenced because the entire RNA isolate underwent reverse transcription. The assay was immunoSEQ multiplex PCR, and TCRdb's table has in-frame clones only and misses some. The sample lists about 53,000 clones; 55% to 75% were seen once. Sequencing was performed on stem cell memory CD4+ T cells from blood. The receptors derive from a woman in her 30s with type 1 diabetes.

The chain uses TRBV7-9 and TRBJ1-1; TRBD1 matches 9 bases. V lost 4 bases, J lost 8 bases, and 2 bases stayed unmatched. Germline V gene sequence: CDR1 SEHNR, CDR2 FQNEAQ (reference sequence). CDR3 length equals 12 residues. DNA of the CDR3: TGTGCCAGCAGCTGGGGACAGGGCGAAGCTTTCTTT. This translates into CASSWGQGEAFF.

The chain uses TRBV5-1 and TRBJ1-4; D is ambiguous. V was shortened by 4 bases and J by 2 bases, with 15 bases between the two germline ends. The CDR3 loop spans 16 amino acids. Germline V gene sequence: CDR1 SGHRS, CDR2 YFSETQ. The CDR3 DNA reads as TGCGCCAGCAGCCTCAACCTCCGCCGGACTAATGAAAAACTGTTTTTT. Its translation is CASSLNLRRTNEKLFF.

J is TRBJ2-1 and V is TRBV14; D is uncertain. V dropped 3 bases and J dropped 8 bases, with 11 bases sitting between them. This CDR3 contains 13 residues. Germline V gene lookup returns CDR1 SGHDN and CDR2 FVKESK. The CDR3, as DNA: TGTGCCAGCAGCCACTATCCCCTACATGAGCAGTTCTTC. It yields the protein CASSHYPLHEQFF.

This clone was seen more than once but under ten times. The chain recombines TRBV4-1 with TRBJ1-2, with TRBD1 matching over 8 bases. CDR1 and CDR2 (germline): MGHRA, YSYEKL. The CDR3 has 15 residues. V was pared by 2 bases and J by 8 bases, with 10 bases of the junction left unmatched. This CDR3 is CASSQTSGGLRGYTF. The CDR3 nucleotides read TGCGCCAGCAGCCAAACCTCAGGGGGCCTAAGGGGCTACACCTTC.

The DNA of the CDR3 is TGTGCCAGCAGGATATTCTGGACAGCGCAAGAGACCCAGTACTTC. Amino acids: CASRIFWTAQETQYF. V is TRBV6-5 and J is TRBJ2-5; D might be TRBD1 (6 bases). V lost 6 bases to trimming and J lost 2 bases, with 16 bases between them. CDR1 MNHEY and CDR2 SVGAGI come from the germline V gene. This CDR3 contains 15 residues.

J is TRBJ2-2 and V is TRBV9; unclear D gene. Trimming pared 0 bases from V and 3 bases from J, leaving 3 bases between. The CDR3 has 13 residues. Germline CDR1 reads SGDLS; CDR2 reads YYNGEE. The CDR3 sequence: CASSVDYTGELFF. The CDR3 bases are TGTGCCAGCAGCGTAGACTACACCGGGGAGCTGTTTTTT.

V and J are TRBV7-9 and TRBJ2-1; D is undetermined. The germline CDR1 and CDR2 sequences are SEHNR and FQNEAQ (reference sequence). The CDR3 covers 15 residues. V lost 1 base and J 6 bases, leaving 13 bases between the germline ends. The CDR3 coding sequence is TGTGCCAGCAGCTTAGACTCCTTCACGGGCAATGAGCAGTTCTTC. It specifies CASSLDSFTGNEQFF. The whole variable domain, filled in from reference TRBV7-9 and TRBJ2-1, reads DTGVSQNPRHKITKRGQNVTFRCDPISEHNRLYWYRQTLGQGPEFLTYFQNEAQLEKSRLLSDRFSAERPKGSFSTLEIQRTEQGDSAMYLCASSLDSFTGNEQFFGPGTRLTVL.

This chain uses TRBV10-1 with TRBJ2-1; 10 bases align to TRBD2. Germline assignment: CDR1 WNHNN and CDR2 SYGVQD (reference sequence). The CDR3 runs 15 residues. Trimming cost V 2 bases and J 4 bases; bases outside gene matches: 2. For the CDR3, the DNA is TGCGCCAGCAGTGAGGTTAGCGGGGGGTACAATGAGCAGTTCTTC. Its protein is CASSEVSGGYNEQFF.

The chain joins TRBV5-4 to TRBJ1-1, with D unclear. V was pared by 4 bases and J by 5 bases, with 18 bases between. This CDR3 contains 15 residues. Germline assignment: CDR1 SGHNT and CDR2 YYREEE (reference sequence). CDR3 sequence: CASSHHSGYGTEAFF. The CDR3 DNA reads TGTGCCAGCAGCCACCACTCCGGGTATGGAACTGAAGCTTTCTTT.

The rearrangement uses TRBV29-1 and TRBJ1-2; D is undetermined. The CDR3 runs 11 residues. The germline V gene has CDR1 SQVTM and CDR2 ANQGSEA. Trimming left V 4 bases short and J 6 bases short, with 9 bases between. CDR3 DNA: TGCAGCGTTGGAAGGCGGGATGGCTACACCTTC. It encodes CSVGRRDGYTF.

This rearrangement joins TRBV5-1 to TRBJ2-5; maybe TRBD2 (5 bases). Germline CDR1 SGHRS, CDR2 YFSETQ. With 0 bases removed from V and 4 bases from J, the gap between germline ends came to 10 bases. The CDR3 length is 14 residues. In DNA, the CDR3 is TGCGCCAGCAGCTTGGTTCCGGGAATAGAGACCCAGTACTTC. As protein: CASSLVPGIETQYF.

This sequence joins TRBV5-5 and TRBJ2-5, with D possibly matching TRBD2 (5 bases). This CDR3 has 14 amino acids. Germline V gene sequence: CDR1 SGHKS, CDR2 YYEKEE (reference sequence). The V and J ends lost 2 bases and 2 bases respectively, with 10 bases between them. The CDR3 DNA reads as TGTGCCAGCAGCTTTTACGAGGGACAAGAGACCCAGTACTTC. This translates into CASSFYEGQETQYF.

The chain combines TRBV18 with TRBJ1-2, with a weak D call TRBD1 (5 bases). CDR3 length: 13 amino acids. Germline CDR1 and CDR2: KGHSH and LQKENI. Trimming pared 4 bases from V and 2 bases from J, leaving 8 bases between. CDR3 protein: CASSLTENYGYTF. CDR3 DNA: TGTGCCAGCTCACTGACAGAAAACTATGGCTACACCTTC.

A few counts support this clone. The CDR3 DNA follows: TGCAGCGCACTACCCGAGGGTTTTACCTACACCGGGGAGCTGTTTTTT. Translated: CSALPEGFTYTGELFF. The rearrangement uses TRBV29-1 and TRBJ2-2; a possible D gene is TRBD2 (5 bases). Germline lookup yields CDR1 SQVTM and CDR2 ANQGSEA. Trimming took off 7 bases at V and 3 bases at J, with 21 bases between the two ends. The CDR3 runs 16 residues.

This clone was detected a few times. One junction end disagrees with the germline gene, perhaps due to a read error. The V and J genes are TRBV7-2 and TRBJ2-1; maybe TRBD1 (5 bases). This CDR3 is 13 amino acids long. The V gene's germline CDR1 is SGHTA and CDR2 FQGNSA. The CDR3 spells CASSYSNQGNRLF. CDR3 nucleotides: TGTGCCAGCAGCTACTCCAACCAGGGTAATCGGCTCTTC.

This clone was recorded a few times. The chain employs TRBV21-1 and TRBJ2-6; TRBD1 reflects the table's D call only, with no check against the DNA. TRBV21-1 constitutes a pseudogene. The CDR3 is 18 residues long. CDR3 loop: CASSKVKGRVSGANVLTF. DNA of the CDR3: TGTGCCAGCAGCAAAGTAAAGGGGCGCGTCTCTGGGGCCAACGTCCTGACTTTC.

This clone was counted only a few times. The chain has TRBV6-1 and TRBJ2-3; D gene uncertain. The V and J ends lost 4 bases and 3 bases respectively, with 5 bases between them. CDR3 length equals 12 residues. CDR1 and CDR2 from the germline V gene are MNHNS and SASEGT. In DNA form, the CDR3 reads TGTGCCAGCAGTGCTATAACAGATACGCAGTATTTT. Translated: CASSAITDTQYF.

This chain uses TRBV19 with TRBJ1-4, with TRBD1 matching over 7 bases. In germline, CDR1 is LNHDA, CDR2 SQIVND (reference sequence). This CDR3 has 16 residues. Unmatched junction bases numbered 11, after V lost 4 bases and J lost 6 bases. CDR3 nucleotides: TGTGCCAGTAGTACCCGACAGGGCAGGGTATATGAAAAACTGTTTTTT. It yields the protein CASSTRQGRVYEKLFF.

The rearrangement joins TRBV7-6 to TRBJ2-5; D possibly corresponds to TRBD2 (5 bases). V was cut by 2 bases and J by 2 bases, with 15 bases left in between. This CDR3 has 16 residues. CDR1 SGHVS and CDR2 FNYEAQ come from the germline V gene. CDR3 residues: CASSLNPLDRQETQYF. The CDR3 nucleotides read TGTGCCAGCAGCTTAAACCCACTAGACCGACAAGAGACCCAGTACTTC. The whole variable domain, remainder taken from reference TRBV7-6 and TRBJ2-5, is GAGVSQSPRYKVTKRGQDVALRCDPISGHVSLYWYRQALGQGPEFLTYFNYEAQQDKSGLPNDRFSAERPEGSISTLTIQRTEQRDSAMYRCASSLNPLDRQETQYFGPGTRLLVL.

The V gene is TRBV4-2, the J gene TRBJ1-2; 9 positions agree with TRBD1. Trimming removed 4 bases from V and 7 bases from J; junction bases left unmatched: 13. The CDR3 spans 16 residues. Germline CDR1 reads LGHNA; CDR2 reads YNFKEQ. The CDR3 reads CASSPRTGEGSSGYTF. The CDR3 bases are TGTGCCAGCAGCCCTAGGACAGGGGAAGGTTCGAGTGGCTACACCTTC.

V gene TRBV4-2 combines with J gene TRBJ2-1; the D gene is possibly TRBD2 (5 bases). The V end was cut by 0 bases, the J end by 8 bases, with 14 bases between. CDR3 length: 15 residues. Germline CDR1 and CDR2: LGHNA and YNFKEQ. The chain's CDR3 is CASSQEQRLAHEQFF. The CDR3 nucleotides read TGTGCCAGCAGCCAAGAACAAAGGCTAGCCCATGAGCAGTTCTTC.

In its sample, this clone was seen a few times. The chain employs TRBV18 and TRBJ2-1; 7 bases line up with TRBD2. This CDR3 has 18 amino acids. Germline V gives CDR1 KGHSH, CDR2 LQKENI. V lost 3 bases and J lost 3; bases outside the gene matches: 14. The CDR3 DNA follows: TGTGCCAGCTCACCCGGTCTGTCGTATTTAGCGGGCTACAATGAGCAGTTCTTC. Its protein product is CASSPGLSYLAGYNEQFF.

The gene calls are TRBV5-4 and TRBJ2-5, with 12 bases lining up with TRBD2. The CDR3 length is 15 residues. Looked up from germline, CDR1 is SGHNT and CDR2 is YYREEE (reference sequence). With 5 bases clipped from V and 4 bases from J, the junction kept 6 bases outside the gene matches. CDR3 in amino acids: CASSPSGRVLETQYF. The DNA for the CDR3 is TGTGCCAGCAGTCCTAGCGGGAGGGTTTTAGAGACCCAGTACTTC.

The rearrangement uses TRBV19 and TRBJ1-2, with TRBD1 identical over 9 bases. Trimming removed 1 base from V and 7 bases from J; junction bases left unmatched: 7. Germline assignment: CDR1 LNHDA and CDR2 SQIVND (reference sequence). This CDR3 has 15 residues. The CDR3: CASSIVGQGNGGYTF. Here the CDR3 DNA reads TGTGCCAGTAGTATAGTTGGACAGGGGAACGGTGGCTACACCTTC.

V gene TRBV28 combines with J gene TRBJ2-5; TRBD1 matches at 10 bases. The CDR3 consists of 16 residues. Germline V gives CDR1 MDHEN, CDR2 SYDVKM. Trimming cost V 6 bases and J 7 bases; bases outside gene matches: 14. CDR3 in amino acids: CASSPGQGSPPWTQYF. In nucleotides, the CDR3 is TGTGCCAGCAGCCCGGGACAGGGGAGCCCGCCATGGACCCAGTACTTC.

V usage is TRBV10-3 and J usage is TRBJ2-5, with D perhaps TRBD2 (7 bases). V shed 2 bases and J shed 4 bases, with 14 bases lying between them. This CDR3 comprises 15 residues. Germline loops: CDR1 ENHRY, CDR2 SYGVKD. The CDR3 DNA sequence: TGTGCCATCAGTGAGAGGGGGGGATCTCGAGAGACCCAGTACTTC. Its translation is CAISERGGSRETQYF.

The table lists this clone with a few counts. The chain joins TRBV7-2 to TRBJ2-3; 14 positions agree with TRBD2. V lost 4 bases and J lost 0; bases outside the gene matches: 3. Germline values: CDR1 SGHTA, CDR2 FQGNSA. This CDR3 spans 17 amino acids. CDR3 bases: TGTGCCAGCAGCTACCGACTAGCGGGAGGGAGCACAGATACGCAGTATTTT. Translation gives CASSYRLAGGSTDTQYF.

V is TRBV5-1 and J is TRBJ2-5; 9 nucleotides line up with TRBD2. CDR1 is SGHRS, CDR2 YFSETQ, per germline. The CDR3 contains 14 residues. With V trimmed by 6 bases and J by 3 bases, 6 bases remained unmatched. The DNA for the CDR3 is TGCGCCAGCACGAGACTAGCGGAGAAAGAGACCCAGTACTTC. Residues: CASTRLAEKETQYF.